This T cell receptor beta chain was observed in a study of shared clonotypes between healthy human individuals. Study-level results: It was observed that roughly 5.5% of naive CD4 clonotypes were shared across a handful of donors. Expectations were that clonotype sharing among donors would be affected by sequencing depth.

The V gene's germline CDR1 is SNHLY and CDR2 FYNNEI. Trimming removed 6 bases from V and 2 bases from J; junction bases left unmatched: 10. The CDR3 loop spans 15 amino acids. To note about this clone: Its antigen is as yet unknown.

CD45RO-negative cells were positively selected for CCR7, leaving out terminally differentiated effector memory CD45RA+ cells. At a deep level, the assay was run. The table came from immunoSEQ multiplex PCR; TCRdb's copy has only in-frame clones and leaves some out. There are 2 million to 2.5 million clones in the sample; 93% occur only once, and roughly 1.8% lies in the top ten. This sequence was found in a man between 18 and 29 years old in good health. Some clones in this sample may be carry-over from other donors' samples. The specimen was naive CD8+ T cells from PBMCs. The rearrangement links TRBV2 to TRBJ2-7, with 7 bases identical to TRBD1. The CDR3 loop is CASSSTGVSPYEQYF. As DNA, the CDR3 is TGTGCCAGCAGCTCAACAGGGGTCTCTCCCTACGAGCAGTACTTC.